A single sample is the source of the 21 T cell receptor beta chains below, sequenced in a study of response to subunit inactivated influenza vaccine. Via MiXCR, TCRdb re-called the RT-PCR reads, giving one row per CDR3 protein. The sample carries roughly 180,000 distinct CDR3 sequences, about a tenth recorded once. This specimen was non-naive T cells sorted from PBMCs, taken on the day of vaccination. These receptors all come from a middle-aged man who received an inactivated influenza vaccine.

This clonotype occurred a few times. The chain recombines TRBV7-9 with TRBJ1-2; 8 nucleotides line up with TRBD1. CDR3 size: 15 residues. Germline-derived CDR1 and CDR2 are SEHNR and FQNEAQ (reference sequence). J was trimmed by 1 base and V by 3 bases; bases with no gene match: 4. In DNA form, the CDR3 reads TGTGCCAGCAGCTTTACAGGGGGAATTAACTATGGCTACACCTTC. Translated: CASSFTGGINYGYTF. Together with reference TRBV7-9 and TRBJ1-2, the CDR3 gives the full variable domain: DTGVSQNPRHKITKRGQNVTFRCDPISEHNRLYWYRQTLGQGPEFLTYFQNEAQLEKSRLLSDRFSAERPKGSFSTLEIQRTEQGDSAMYLCASSFTGGINYGYTFGSGTRLTVV.

The table lists this clonotype with many counts. The chain links TRBV3-1 to TRBJ2-3; weak D call: TRBD2 (6 bases). This CDR3 is 15 amino acids long. The V gene's germline CDR1 is LGHDT and CDR2 YNNKEL (reference sequence). V lost 0 bases, J lost 8 bases, and 15 bases lay in between. Written as DNA, the CDR3 is TGTGCCAGCAGCCAAGAACGAGGAGGGCGAGGTACGCAGTATTTT. Translated: CASSQERGGRGTQYF.

This clonotype was recorded a few times. The chain uses TRBV20-1 and TRBJ2-3, with 11 nucleotides matching TRBD2. V lost 6 bases and J lost 1; bases outside the gene matches: 9. Germline CDR1 DFQATT, CDR2 SNEGSKA (reference sequence). CDR3 length: 16 residues. CDR3 loop: CSAISGSGRGTDTQYF. CDR3 coding DNA: TGCAGTGCCATCTCGGGTAGCGGGAGGGGCACAGATACGCAGTATTTT.

The chain combines TRBV6-6 with TRBJ1-5; D remains unclear. The ends were cut back, 5 bases at V and 5 bases at J, with 10 bases in the middle. The CDR3 length is 13 residues. Looked up from germline, CDR1 is MNHNY and CDR2 is SVGAGI (reference sequence). CDR3: CASSRYSDQPQHF. CDR3 DNA sequence: TGTGCCAGCAGTCGCTACAGTGATCAGCCCCAGCATTTT.

This clonotype was seen ten or more times. The rearrangement uses TRBV29-1 and TRBJ2-1, with TRBD2 matching 9 bases. Germline trimming cut 7 bases from V and 6 bases from J; bases unmatched to any gene: 13. CDR3 length: 15 residues. Looked up from germline, CDR1 is SQVTM and CDR2 is ANQGSEA. The CDR3 coding sequence is TGCAGCGCCCTGAGGGCGGGAGGGCCCGTCAATGAGCAGTTCTTC. It codes for CSALRAGGPVNEQFF.

This clonotype was picked up many times. The genes are TRBV20-1 and TRBJ2-3; 8 positions match TRBD1. Unmatched junction bases numbered 11, after V lost 0 bases and J lost 3 bases. CDR3 size: 17 residues. Germline V gene data show CDR1 as DFQATT and CDR2 as SNEGSKA (reference sequence). CDR3 bases: TGCAGTGCTAGAGACGTCGAGCGGACAGGGCTTACAGATACGCAGTATTTT. As protein: CSARDVERTGLTDTQYF.

The chain employs TRBV29-1 and TRBJ1-2; 11 bases map to TRBD1. The germline CDR1 and CDR2 sequences are SQVTM and ANQGSEA. The CDR3 runs to 12 residues. With 6 bases clipped from V and 7 bases from J, the junction kept 4 bases outside the gene matches. CDR3 loop: CSVGQGARGYTF. In DNA form, the CDR3 reads TGCAGCGTCGGACAGGGGGCTCGTGGCTACACCTTC. Based on the CDR3 plus reference TRBV29-1 and TRBJ1-2, the full variable domain is SAVISQKPSRDICQRGTSLTIQCQVDSQVTMMFWYRQQPGQSLTLIATANQGSEATYESGFVIDKFPISRPNLTFSTLTVSNMSPEDSSIYLCSVGQGARGYTFGSGTRLTVV.

In this sample, this clonotype turned up many times. The chain couples TRBV6-2 or TRBV6-3 to TRBJ2-6; no firm D call. The ends were cut back, 3 bases at V and 0 bases at J, with 6 bases in the middle. From germline, CDR1 is MNHEY and CDR2 SVGEGT. The length of the CDR3 is 15 residues. In nucleotides, the CDR3 is TGTGCCAGCAGTTATCAGTCCTCTGGGGCCAACGTCCTGACTTTC. It yields the protein CASSYQSSGANVLTF.

This clonotype was seen only a few times. The chain recombines TRBV21-1 with TRBJ2-7. TRBV21-1 counts as a pseudogene. CDR3 length: 14 residues. The CDR3, as DNA: TGTGCCAGCAGCAAAGTGCACGGCTCCTACGAGCAGTACTTC. Translating gives CASSKVHGSYEQYF.

This clonotype was seen more than once but under ten times. The chain combines TRBV24-1 with TRBJ2-1; D may be TRBD1 (5 bases). CDR1 and CDR2 (germline): KGHDR, SFDVKD. The V and J ends lost 5 bases and 4 bases respectively, with 14 bases between them. This CDR3 has 15 amino acids. The CDR3 reads CATSAPRAPYNEQFF. CDR3 bases: TGTGCCACCAGTGCCCCCAGGGCCCCTTACAATGAGCAGTTCTTC.

CDR3 region: CASSPQWTSYEQYF. DNA for the CDR3: TGTGCCAGCAGCCCCCAGTGGACCTCCTACGAGCAGTACTTC. This sequence joins TRBV7-2 and TRBJ2-7; unclear D gene. Trimming left V 5 bases short and J 0 bases short, with 11 bases between. Germline V gene sequence: CDR1 SGHTA, CDR2 FQGNSA. The CDR3 is made up of 14 amino acids.

This clonotype was recorded many times. This chain links TRBV29-1 with TRBJ2-2; D tentatively reads TRBD1 or TRBD2 (5 bases each). Germline V gene sequence: CDR1 SQVTM, CDR2 ANQGSEA. CDR3 size: 13 residues. V lost 1 base to trimming and J lost 5 bases, with 8 bases between them. In DNA, the CDR3 is TGCAGCGTTGAAGTTTGGGGGACCGGGGAGCTGTTTTTT. Translated: CSVEVWGTGELFF.

The chain couples TRBV12-3 or TRBV12-4 to TRBJ2-1, with TRBD2 identical over 15 bases. CDR3 length: 16 amino acids. V lost 5 bases, J lost 6 bases, and 5 bases stayed unmatched. The CDR3 spells CASSAGTSGGLNEQFF. The CDR3 coding sequence is TGTGCCAGCAGTGCCGGGACTAGCGGGGGGCTCAATGAGCAGTTCTTC.

The chain employs TRBV3-1 and TRBJ2-2; perhaps D is TRBD1 or TRBD2 (5 bases each). CDR1 and CDR2 from the germline V gene are LGHDT and YNNKEL (reference sequence). Deletions cut 4 bases from V and 4 bases from J, with 10 bases between. This CDR3 has 14 residues. In DNA form, the CDR3 reads TGTGCCAGCAGCCTCGGGGCCTTCACCGGGGAGCTGTTTTTT. Translating it yields CASSLGAFTGELFF.

The V and J genes are TRBV21-1 and TRBJ2-5; no DNA check was done on the table's D call, TRBD1. TRBV21-1 is described as a pseudogene. The CDR3 totals 15 residues. The CDR3 region has the DNA TGTGACAGCAGCAAATACAGGACAGGGAAAGAGACCCAGTACTTC. Its translation is CDSSKYRTGKETQYF.

This clonotype was counted between two and nine times. The chain uses TRBV11-2 and TRBJ2-2; TRBD1 might be the D (6 bases). The ends were cut back, 4 bases at V and 2 bases at J, with 8 bases in the middle. Germline assignment: CDR1 SGHAT and CDR2 FQNNGV. CDR3 length equals 14 residues. CDR3 region: CASSSDRNTGELFF. CDR3 DNA: TGTGCCAGCAGCTCGGACAGAAACACCGGGGAGCTGTTTTTT.

This clonotype occurred a few times. The chain has TRBV11-2 and TRBJ2-7; possibly TRBD2 for D (7 bases). The V end lost 1 base, the J end lost 2 bases, and 12 bases lay between the germline ends. The CDR3 length is 15 residues. CDR1 and CDR2 (germline): SGHAT, FQNNGV. The CDR3 sequence: CASSLAQGRAYEQYF. CDR3 DNA: TGTGCCAGCAGCTTAGCGCAGGGGAGGGCCTACGAGCAGTACTTC.

The rearrangement joins TRBV18 to TRBJ1-1, with 9 bases aligning to TRBD1. The length of the CDR3 is 14 residues. J was trimmed by 6 bases and V by 3 bases; bases with no gene match: 5. Germline assignment: CDR1 KGHSH and CDR2 LQKENI. The CDR3 here is CASSPGQGFSEAFF. The CDR3 DNA follows: TGTGCCAGCTCACCGGGACAGGGTTTCTCTGAAGCTTTCTTT.

The chain carries TRBV30 and TRBJ1-2; D call uncertain. CDR3 length: 13 amino acids. CDR1 GTSNPN and CDR2 SVGIG come from the germline V gene (reference sequence). Trimming removed 0 bases at V and 3 bases at J, with 8 bases between. The CDR3 nucleotides are TGTGCCTGGAGTGTACGCGGGGACTATGGCTACACCTTC. Protein product: CAWSVRGDYGYTF.

The V and J genes are TRBV15 and TRBJ1-6; 7 bases are shared with TRBD1. Germline V gene lookup returns CDR1 LNHNV and CDR2 YYDKDF (reference sequence). The J segment lost 7 bases and the V segment lost 7 bases, leaving 10 bases of the junction unmatched. There are 15 residues in the CDR3. The CDR3 is CATTKFPGGNSPLHF. The CDR3 DNA follows: TGTGCCACCACCAAATTCCCAGGGGGAAATTCACCCCTCCACTTT.

This clonotype came up many times. V gene TRBV5-5 combines with J gene TRBJ1-2; 11 nucleotides line up with TRBD1. Unmatched junction bases numbered 6, after V lost 4 bases and J lost 4 bases. There are 15 residues in the CDR3. Germline CDR1 and CDR2: SGHKS and YYEKEE (reference sequence). DNA for the CDR3: TGTGCCAGCAGCCCCCGGGGACAGGGGGTCTATGGCTACACCTTC. This codes for CASSPRGQGVYGYTF.